A single TCR beta chain is shown here with its context. What it binds is unknown. This CDR3 comprises 14 residues. The germline CDR1 and CDR2 sequences are MGHRA and YSYEKL. The V end lost 6 bases, the J end lost 5 bases, and 16 bases lay between the germline ends. This specimen belongs to a study of cytomegalovirus exposure and HLA in healthy donors. General observations from the study: Reported performance of the classifier showed diagnosis of cytomegalovirus status with high specificity and sensitivity. In presence/absence analyses, roughly uniform sequencing depth across donors was assumed. According to the study, around 180 TCR beta chains were cytomegalovirus-associated. In vitro checks showed that a few CMV-associated chains really do target CMV antigens.

A multiplex PCR was run with 60 Vbeta primers and 13 Jbeta primers. Sequencing was performed with immunoSEQ multiplex PCR; in TCRdb, only in-frame clones are kept and a portion is missing. The sample includes roughly 180,000 clones, 65% to 85% of them seen just once. The origin of this receptor is a woman in her twenties or thirties in good health and CMV-seropositive. The sample consisted of PBMCs. This rearrangement joins TRBV4-1 to TRBJ1-1; D is ambiguous. CDR3 sequence reads: CASRNRATKTEAFF. Written as DNA, the CDR3 is TGCGCCAGCAGGAACCGTGCGACTAAGACTGAAGCTTTCTTT.